The text below deals with one T cell receptor (beta chain). The data were obtained in a study of shared clonotypes between healthy human individuals. Every donor, a Caucasian adult, lived in Nashville, Tennessee. This CDR3 region has 15 residues. Between the trimmed V and J ends, which lost 4 bases and 0 bases, there was a span of 11 bases. CDR1 LGHNA and CDR2 YSLEER come from the germline V gene. Measured with immunoSEQ multiplex PCR; TCRdb has only the in-frame clones, and not every one. The sample has roughly 660,000 clones; 90% are singletons. The source is a man aged 18 to 30 in good health. Some clones in this sample may be carry-over from other donors' samples. Material: memory CD8+ T cells from PBMCs. Noted subset: CD45RO+ cells pooled with CCR7-negative TemRA cells. The V call is TRBV4-3, the J call TRBJ2-3; D ambiguous. Written as DNA, the CDR3 is TGCGCCAGCAGCCGCATTACGGCGAGCACAGATACGCAGTATTTT. The encoded protein is CASSRITASTDTQYF.